The next 32 T cell receptor beta chains were all read from a single sample in a study of beta chain features in type 1 diabetes. Expressed TCRB transcripts were sequenced after all isolated RNA was converted to cDNA. Profiling relied on immunoSEQ multiplex PCR, and the TCRdb table lists in-frame clones only, not all of them. Of fewer than 550,000 clones detected, approximately 10% appear once; the ten largest clones hold approximately 0.05%. Sample: naive CD4+ T cells from blood. The receptors come from a woman aged 18-29 years in good health.

This clone was seen a few times. The chain employs TRBV9 and TRBJ2-7, with 7 bases identical to TRBD2. Trimming cost V 3 bases and J 2 bases; bases outside gene matches: 5. The germline V gene has CDR1 SGDLS and CDR2 YYNGEE. The CDR3 is 14 residues long. The CDR3 loop reads CASSATGGTYEQYF. CDR3 nucleotide sequence: TGTGCCAGCAGCGCTACGGGGGGTACCTACGAGCAGTACTTC.

This clone has just a few counts. In nucleotides, the CDR3 is TGTGCCAGCAGCCTTCCTGGGGTCCGGGAGACCCAGTACTTC. Protein: CASSLPGVRETQYF. V is TRBV7-2 and J is TRBJ2-5; unclear D gene. V gave up 5 bases and J gave up 5 bases, with 15 bases separating them. The CDR3 length is 14 residues. Germline V gene lookup returns CDR1 SGHTA and CDR2 FQGNSA.

This clone has more than one count but fewer than ten. The chain joins TRBV4-3 to TRBJ2-3, with a tentative D call TRBD2 (7 bases). V lost 1 base, J lost 1 base, and 9 bases lay in between. The germline CDR1 and CDR2 sequences are LGHNA and YSLEER. The CDR3 runs 15 residues. CDR3 residues: CASSQAGGRTDTQYF. Written as DNA, the CDR3 is TGCGCCAGCAGCCAAGCGGGGGGCCGCACAGATACGCAGTATTTT.

This sequence joins TRBV2 and TRBJ2-1; D is ambiguous. Trimming cost V 4 bases and J 8 bases, with 6 bases left between them. Germline V gives CDR1 SNHLY, CDR2 FYNNEI. This CDR3 comprises 11 residues. This CDR3 reads CASSVPDEQFF. DNA of the CDR3: TGTGCCAGCAGTGTACCGGATGAGCAGTTCTTC. Full variable domain (outside the CDR3, taken from reference TRBV2 and TRBJ2-1): EPEVTQTPSHQVTQMGQEVILRCVPISNHLYFYWYRQILGQKVEFLVSFYNNEISEKSEIFDDQFSVERPDGSNFTLKIRSTKLEDSAMYFCASSVPDEQFFGPGTRLTVL.

This clone was recorded a few times. The genes are TRBV5-1 and TRBJ1-1; D possibly corresponds to TRBD1 (5 bases). The germline V and J ends were trimmed by 0 bases and 5 bases, with 11 bases remaining between them. The germline CDR1 and CDR2 sequences are SGHRS and YFSETQ. This CDR3 contains 14 residues. The chain's CDR3 is CASSLGTFRTEAFF. CDR3 nucleotide sequence: TGCGCCAGCAGCTTGGGGACATTTAGGACTGAAGCTTTCTTT.

Many counts were recorded for this clone. V and J are TRBV15 and TRBJ2-3; D perhaps matches TRBD1 (6 bases). The V and J ends lost 1 base and 8 bases respectively, with 13 bases between them. This CDR3 is 14 amino acids long. Germline-derived CDR1 and CDR2 are LNHNV and YYDKDF (reference sequence). CDR3 bases: TGTGCCACCAGCAGAGTAGGGGGTTCGGGTACGCAGTATTTT. Its translation: CATSRVGGSGTQYF.

This rearrangement joins TRBV7-3 to TRBJ2-1, with D perhaps TRBD1 (6 bases). The CDR3 is 14 residues long. Germline CDR1 is SGHTA and CDR2 is FQGTGA. Deletions cut 4 bases from V and 7 bases from J, with 14 bases between. DNA of the CDR3: TGTGCCAGCAGCTCACAACAGGGTTGGAATGAGCAGTTCTTC. Translation gives CASSSQQGWNEQFF. Combining the CDR3 with reference TRBV7-3 and TRBJ2-1 gives the whole variable domain GAGVSQTPSNKVTEKGKYVELRCDPISGHTALYWYRQSLGQGPEFLIYFQGTGAADDSGLPNDRFFAVRPEGSVSTLKIQRTERGDSAVYLCASSSQQGWNEQFFGPGTRLTVL.

The chain joins TRBV28 to TRBJ1-5; D is undetermined. Trimming left V 3 bases short and J 5 bases short, with 20 bases between. Germline values: CDR1 MDHEN, CDR2 SYDVKM. The length of the CDR3 is 17 residues. CDR3 protein: CASSFRFSRRDDQPQHF. CDR3 nucleotides: TGTGCCAGCAGTTTTCGGTTTTCGAGGAGAGATGATCAGCCCCAGCATTTT.

In DNA, the CDR3 is TGTGCCAGTATTCACAGGGTCACTATCTCCTACGAGCAGTACTTC. As protein: CASIHRVTISYEQYF. This rearrangement joins TRBV19 to TRBJ2-7; a weak D match, TRBD1 (6 bases). This CDR3 spans 15 amino acids. The V gene lost 7 bases and the J gene lost 0 bases, with 16 bases spanning the gap. The V gene's germline CDR1 is LNHDA and CDR2 SQIVND (reference sequence).

The rearrangement joins TRBV7-2 to TRBJ2-5; TRBD1 aligns across 10 bases. There are 14 residues in the CDR3. Unmatched junction bases numbered 11, after V lost 10 bases and J lost 6 bases. Per the germline V gene, CDR1 is SGHTA and CDR2 is FQGNSA. CDR3 residues: CATQGQGFEKTQYF. DNA of the CDR3: TGTGCCACCCAGGGACAGGGGTTTGAAAAGACCCAGTACTTC.

The J gene is TRBJ2-7, the V gene TRBV27; no reliable D call. Looked up from germline, CDR1 is MNHEY and CDR2 is SMNVEV (reference sequence). The CDR3 contains 18 residues. V was clipped by 6 bases and J by 0 bases, with 24 bases between them. For the CDR3, the DNA is TGTGCCAGCAGCCGCTACAGCCGTGGGCCGCCAAGCTCCTACGAGCAGTACGTC. This gives the protein CASSRYSRGPPSSYEQYV.

This sequence joins TRBV7-2 and TRBJ2-1; D is ambiguous. Germline loops: CDR1 SGHTA, CDR2 FQGNSA. The CDR3 is 13 residues long. The germline V and J ends were trimmed by 3 bases and 9 bases, with 12 bases remaining between them. Written as DNA, the CDR3 is TGTGCCAGCAGCTTGGTAAGGAAGGCTGAGCAGTTCTTC. Its protein is CASSLVRKAEQFF.

The chain combines TRBV7-2 with TRBJ2-3; maybe TRBD2 (5 bases). The CDR3 runs 15 residues. With 11 bases removed from V and 0 bases from J, the gap between germline ends came to 18 bases. The germline V gene encodes CDR1 SGHTA and CDR2 FQGNSA. CDR3 in amino acids: CAEPQVGGSTDTQYF. CDR3 in DNA: TGTGCCGAGCCACAAGTGGGCGGGAGCACAGATACGCAGTATTTT.

The table lists this clone with a few counts. One end of the junction fails to match germline, which may point to a read error. The rearrangement uses TRBV6-6 and TRBJ2-5; perhaps TRBD2 as D (6 bases). Per the germline V gene, CDR1 is MNHNY and CDR2 is SVGAGI (reference sequence). The CDR3 totals 16 residues. The CDR3 nucleotides read TGTGCCAGCAGCCCCCCGCAAATGGAGGGGCAAGGGACCCAGTACTTC. Translated, it gives CASSPPQMEGQGTQYF.

V is TRBV7-3 and J is TRBJ2-3, with 9 bases fitting TRBD2. The CDR3 loop spans 14 amino acids. CDR1 is SGHTA and CDR2 is FQGTGA in the germline V gene. V was pared by 5 bases and J by 1 base, with 1 base of the junction left unmatched. The chain's CDR3 is CASSRTSGTDTQYF. The CDR3 DNA follows: TGTGCCAGCAGCCGGACTAGCGGCACAGATACGCAGTATTTT.

This clone has only a few counts. V gene TRBV15 combines with J gene TRBJ2-6; 7 bases are a match to TRBD1. Germline V gene sequence: CDR1 LNHNV, CDR2 YYDKDF (reference sequence). V lost 7 bases to trimming and J lost 2 bases; unmatched junction nucleotides: 14. The CDR3 totals 18 residues. For the CDR3, the DNA is TGTGCCACCAAAACGGACAGGCGCACAGAAGCTGGGGCCAACGTCCTGACTTTC. This encodes CATKTDRRTEAGANVLTF.

This clone was detected only a few times. The chain has TRBV5-6 and TRBJ1-5; D gene unclear. V gave up 2 bases and J gave up 2 bases, with 20 bases separating them. The CDR3 has 18 amino acids. Germline V lookup: CDR1 SGHDT, CDR2 YYEEEE. The CDR3 sequence is CASSLSQPGGRGNQPQHF. In nucleotides, the CDR3 is TGTGCCAGCAGCTTAAGTCAGCCTGGAGGTAGGGGCAATCAGCCCCAGCATTTT.

Only a few counts were recorded for this clone. The V call is TRBV9, the J call TRBJ1-2, with D possibly being TRBD1 (6 bases). Germline loops: CDR1 SGDLS, CDR2 YYNGEE. This CDR3 comprises 13 residues. Trimming took 1 base from V and 7 from J, leaving 11 bases between them. The CDR3 loop is CASSVTGAGGYTF. The CDR3 DNA follows: TGTGCCAGCAGCGTAACGGGGGCAGGTGGCTACACCTTC.

V usage is TRBV9 and J usage is TRBJ2-3; 11 positions agree with TRBD2. Germline V gives CDR1 SGDLS, CDR2 YYNGEE. Trimming removed 3 bases from V and 6 bases from J; junction bases left unmatched: 6. The CDR3 loop spans 15 amino acids. CDR3 protein: CASSDLAGGPDTQYF. The DNA of the CDR3 is TGTGCCAGCAGCGATTTAGCGGGAGGGCCGGATACGCAGTATTTT.

The rearrangement joins TRBV7-3 to TRBJ2-5; D is perhaps TRBD2 (6 bases). The CDR3 runs 14 residues. V gave up 5 bases and J gave up 4 bases, with 14 bases separating them. The germline V gene encodes CDR1 SGHTA and CDR2 FQGTGA. DNA for the CDR3: TGTGCCAGCAGCCCGGCGGGGATGAGAGAGACCCAGTACTTC. Its protein is CASSPAGMRETQYF.

The chain links TRBV7-2 to TRBJ2-3, with no clear D. Trimming removed 5 bases at V and 5 bases at J, with 17 bases between. The CDR3 extends over 15 amino acids. The germline V gene encodes CDR1 SGHTA and CDR2 FQGNSA. Here the CDR3 reads CASSPQASGQDTQYF. CDR3 coding DNA: TGTGCCAGCAGCCCTCAGGCGTCTGGGCAAGATACGCAGTATTTT. The whole variable domain, remainder taken from reference TRBV7-2 and TRBJ2-3, is GAGVSQSPSNKVTEKGKDVELRCDPISGHTALYWYRQSLGQGLEFLIYFQGNSAPDKSGLPSDRFSAERTGGSVSTLTIQRTQQEDSAVYLCASSPQASGQDTQYFGPGTRLTVL.

V and J are TRBV29-1 and TRBJ2-5, with D perhaps matching TRBD1 (6 bases). V lost 3 bases to trimming and J lost 4 bases, with 15 bases between them. The CDR3 has 14 residues. CDR1 SQVTM and CDR2 ANQGSEA come from the germline V gene. The CDR3 DNA is TGCAGCGTTGACGTGGGACATAGGGGAGAGACCCAGTACTTC. It specifies CSVDVGHRGETQYF.

In this sample, this clone turned up a few times. This chain uses TRBV27 with TRBJ2-7; tentatively, D is TRBD1 or TRBD2 (5 bases each). V was clipped by 5 bases and J by 3 bases, with 11 bases between them. The CDR3 covers 13 residues. Germline lookup yields CDR1 MNHEY and CDR2 SMNVEV (reference sequence). The CDR3 spells CASSPNGGYEQYV. CDR3 DNA sequence: TGTGCCAGCAGTCCCAATGGGGGCTACGAGCAGTACGTC.

This clone was seen only a few times. V usage is TRBV30 and J usage is TRBJ1-5, with 7 bases that match TRBD1. Trimming at V came to 2 bases and at J to 5 bases, leaving 3 bases not matched to a gene. The CDR3 has 13 residues. Germline V gene lookup returns CDR1 GTSNPN and CDR2 SVGIG (reference sequence). The CDR3 DNA reads as TGTGCCTGGAGTCGACAGGGATATCAGCCCCAGCATTTT. This codes for CAWSRQGYQPQHF.

V is TRBV11-2 and J is TRBJ2-4, with TRBD2 matching over 7 bases. CDR1 SGHAT and CDR2 FQNNGV come from the germline V gene. V trimming: 3 bases; J trimming: 0 bases; junction bases outside the gene matches: 8. CDR3 size: 17 residues. CDR3 sequence reads: CASSFLRGGSAKNIQYF. Here the CDR3 DNA reads TGTGCCAGCAGCTTTCTTCGCGGGGGTTCAGCCAAAAACATTCAGTACTTC.

This clone has more than one count but fewer than ten. The chain links TRBV9 to TRBJ2-3; D unclear. The CDR3 totals 15 residues. Trimming left V 1 base short and J 2 bases short, with 11 bases between. The germline V gene encodes CDR1 SGDLS and CDR2 YYNGEE. Here the CDR3 reads CASSVSPQYTDTQYF. The CDR3 coding sequence is TGTGCCAGCAGCGTAAGTCCGCAGTACACAGATACGCAGTATTTT.

This clone has a handful of counts. The chain recombines TRBV5-1 with TRBJ2-1, with 7 positions matching TRBD1. The CDR3 loop spans 18 amino acids. CDR1 is SGHRS, CDR2 YFSETQ, per germline. Trimming took 4 bases from V and 4 from J; bases not matched to a gene: 17. CDR3: CASSRQGTLPNSYNEQFF. The CDR3 DNA reads TGCGCCAGCAGCCGACAGGGCACGCTCCCCAATTCTTACAATGAGCAGTTCTTC.

The rearrangement uses TRBV18 and TRBJ2-1; no reliable D call. The CDR3 runs 14 residues. Trimming pared 1 base from V and 5 bases from J, leaving 9 bases between. Per germline, CDR1 KGHSH and CDR2 LQKENI. The DNA of the CDR3 is TGTGCCAGCTCACCACTTTCGGCCCACAATGAGCAGTTCTTC. Translation: CASSPLSAHNEQFF.

This clone was picked up a small number of times. This chain connects TRBV29-1 to TRBJ2-7; 8 bases fit TRBD1. Germline V gene data show CDR1 as SQVTM and CDR2 as ANQGSEA. V lost 7 bases to trimming and J lost 4 bases; unmatched junction nucleotides: 6. The CDR3 loop spans 12 amino acids. CDR3 loop: CSGDGQGYEQYF. CDR3 DNA: TGCAGCGGGGACGGACAGGGTTACGAGCAGTACTTC.

On this clone itself: Other nucleotide sequences in the sample specify the same CDR3. The chain is built from TRBV7-3 and TRBJ2-1; the D is unclear. Germline V gene data show CDR1 as SGHTA and CDR2 as FQGTGA. V was pared by 4 bases and J by 4 bases, with 8 bases between. This CDR3 has 13 amino acids. The CDR3 bases are TGTGCCAGCAGCTCGACCAGTTACAATGAGCAGTTCTTC. Its translation: CASSSTSYNEQFF.

This clone was seen a few times. The V gene is TRBV4-1, the J gene TRBJ2-2; tentative D call: TRBD1 (6 bases). The germline V gene encodes CDR1 MGHRA and CDR2 YSYEKL. The CDR3 sequence is 14 residues long. V was shortened by 3 bases and J by 6 bases, with 11 bases between the two germline ends. In DNA, the CDR3 is TGCGCCAGCAGCCAGTTGGGGGCCTCCGGGGAGCTGTTTTTT. Translating it yields CASSQLGASGELFF.

This clone has more than one count but fewer than ten. The rearrangement links TRBV25-1 to TRBJ2-7; D unresolved. The V end lost 4 bases, the J end lost 0 bases, and 4 bases lay between the germline ends. The V gene's germline CDR1 is MGHDK and CDR2 SYGVNS. This CDR3 is 12 amino acids long. The CDR3 bases are TGTGCCAGCAGTGGGGGCTCCTACGAGCAGTACTTC. Its protein product is CASSGGSYEQYF.